What follows are 29 T cell receptor beta chains derived from one specimen sequenced in a study of blood T cell repertoires in COVID-19. Repertoires were generated with immunoSEQ multiplex PCR, while TCRdb's copy carries only in-frame clones and drops some. The repertoire holds some 190,000 clones, with 70% to 90% as singletons. What was sequenced was peripheral blood. These receptors came from a man aged 25 to 40 with acute or convalescent COVID-19.

V and J are TRBV28 and TRBJ2-6, with no clear D. Trimming left V 5 bases short and J 2 bases short, with 7 bases between. Germline CDR1 is MDHEN and CDR2 is SYDVKM. The CDR3 is made up of 14 amino acids. CDR3 nucleotide sequence: TGTGCCAGCAGTCTGGCCCCTGGGGCCAACGTCCTGACTTTC. Amino acid sequence: CASSLAPGANVLTF.

This rearrangement joins TRBV29-1 to TRBJ2-1; weak D call: TRBD2 (6 bases). Germline assignment: CDR1 SQVTM and CDR2 ANQGSEA. This CDR3 is built from 13 residues. Trimming left V 0 bases short and J 10 bases short, with 13 bases between. Here the CDR3 reads CSVEDPSASEQFF. CDR3 in DNA: TGCAGCGTTGAAGATCCTAGCGCGTCAGAGCAGTTCTTC.

The chain is built from TRBV27 and TRBJ1-2, with TRBD1 identical over 10 bases. The V gene end was trimmed by 7 bases and the J gene end by 8 bases; junction bases not matched to a gene: 7. The CDR3 has 13 amino acids. Germline V lookup: CDR1 MNHEY, CDR2 SMNVEV (reference sequence). This chain's CDR3 is CASKGTGAGGYTF. The DNA for the CDR3 is TGTGCCAGCAAGGGGACAGGGGCTGGGGGCTACACCTTC.

The CDR3: CASSIGTVLIETQYF. DNA of the CDR3: TGCGCCAGCAGCATAGGGACAGTCCTAATCGAGACCCAGTACTTC. This chain uses TRBV5-1 with TRBJ2-5, with 7 bases lining up with TRBD1. Germline V gene sequence: CDR1 SGHRS, CDR2 YFSETQ. V lost 4 bases, J lost 5 bases, and 11 bases stayed unmatched. The CDR3 is 15 amino acids.

The genes are TRBV6-5 and TRBJ1-1, with TRBD1 identical over 7 bases. This CDR3 spans 15 amino acids. Germline CDR1 reads MNHEY; CDR2 reads SVGAGI. The ends lost 7 bases at V and 2 bases at J; junction bases unmatched: 10. The CDR3 spells CASNPGQRPNTEAFF. CDR3 nucleotide sequence: TGTGCCAGCAACCCGGGACAGAGACCTAACACTGAAGCTTTCTTT.

V and J are TRBV11-2 and TRBJ1-1, with 11 bases fitting TRBD1. CDR3 size: 17 residues. V lost 5 bases, J lost 4 bases, and 12 bases stayed unmatched. From germline, CDR1 is SGHAT and CDR2 FQNNGV. The CDR3 here is CASSQDRGRAVATEAFF. CDR3 DNA: TGTGCCAGCAGCCAGGACAGGGGGCGCGCGGTTGCCACTGAAGCTTTCTTT.

This sequence joins TRBV18 and TRBJ2-2, with 10 bases fitting TRBD1. V gave up 8 bases and J gave up 3 bases; unmatched junction bases: 9. This CDR3 contains 16 residues. The germline CDR1 and CDR2 sequences are KGHSH and LQKENI. CDR3 residues: CASPEDRGRDTGELFF. DNA for the CDR3: TGTGCCAGCCCCGAAGACAGGGGGCGGGACACCGGGGAGCTGTTTTTT.

This clone showed up just a few times. V usage is TRBV19 and J usage is TRBJ1-6, with TRBD1 identical over 11 bases. V dropped 7 bases and J dropped 8; count of bases not matched to a gene: 4. The V gene's germline CDR1 is LNHDA and CDR2 SQIVND (reference sequence). The CDR3 is made up of 14 amino acids. The CDR3 loop is CASTRGQGDSPLHF. Here the CDR3 DNA reads TGTGCCAGTACCCGGGGACAGGGGGATTCACCCCTCCACTTT.

This chain links TRBV30 with TRBJ1-3; a possible D gene is TRBD1 (5 bases). Germline assignment: CDR1 GTSNPN and CDR2 SVGIG (reference sequence). CDR3 length equals 15 residues. V was pared by 2 bases and J by 0 bases, with 11 bases between. CDR3 nucleotides: TGTGCCTGGAGTAGACAGACCATCTCTGGAAACACCATATATTTT. It codes for CAWSRQTISGNTIYF.

The gene calls are TRBV11-3 and TRBJ2-5; 7 bases fit TRBD2. CDR1 is SGHNT, CDR2 YENEEA, per germline. The CDR3 runs 17 residues. V shed 0 bases and J 1 base; nucleotides not matched to a gene: 8. Here the CDR3 reads CASSLEFASGLQETQYF. The CDR3 DNA sequence: TGTGCCAGCAGCTTAGAGTTCGCTAGCGGTCTCCAAGAGACCCAGTACTTC.

With regard to this clone: The junction differs from germline at one of its ends, possibly a read error. The chain is built from TRBV12-3 or TRBV12-4 and TRBJ1-2; 10 positions match TRBD1. This CDR3 region has 12 residues. CDR3 sequence: CASSFPGDRGLF. Written as DNA, the CDR3 is TGTGCCAGCAGTTTCCCCGGGGACAGGGGCCTCTTC.

The chain uses TRBV3-1 (or the pseudogene TRBV3-2) and TRBJ2-3; D is uncertain. The CDR3 consists of 14 residues. The V end was cut by 2 bases, the J end by 4 bases, with 10 bases between. CDR1 is LGHDT and CDR2 is YNNKEL in the germline V gene (reference sequence). CDR3 sequence (DNA): TGTGCCAGCAGCCAAACACTACCGCCAGATACGCAGTATTTT. Translation gives CASSQTLPPDTQYF.

This chain joins TRBV28 and TRBJ1-1, with a tentative D call TRBD1 (5 bases). This CDR3 spans 11 amino acids. The V end was cut by 6 bases, the J end by 7 bases, with 9 bases between. CDR1 is MDHEN, CDR2 SYDVKM, per germline. CDR3 protein: CASSYRFEAFF. The CDR3 DNA follows: TGTGCCAGCAGCTACAGGTTTGAAGCTTTCTTT. The whole variable domain, remainder taken from reference TRBV28 and TRBJ1-1, is DVKVTQSSRYLVKRTGEKVFLECVQDMDHENMFWYRQDPGLGLRLIYFSYDVKMKEKGDIPEGYSVSREKKERFSLILESASTNQTSMYLCASSYRFEAFFGQGTRLTVV.

The genes are TRBV7-9 and TRBJ2-7; 10 bases line up with TRBD2. Per the germline V gene, CDR1 is SEHNR and CDR2 is FQNEAQ (reference sequence). There are 14 residues in the CDR3. V lost 4 bases and J lost 6; bases outside the gene matches: 6. The CDR3 DNA follows: TGTGCCAGCAGCTCCGGGACTAGCGTCAGCGAGCAGTACTTC. Encoded protein: CASSSGTSVSEQYF.

V gene TRBV15 combines with J gene TRBJ2-5, with 11 bases matching TRBD1. The germline gives CDR1 LNHNV, CDR2 YYDKDF (reference sequence). J gave up 1 base and V 4 bases, and 5 bases lay outside the gene matches. The CDR3 covers 16 residues. CDR3 DNA sequence: TGTGCCACCAGCACCGGACAGGGGGCGGCCCAAGAGACCCAGTACTTC. It yields the protein CATSTGQGAAQETQYF.

This chain connects TRBV4-1 to TRBJ1-3; possibly TRBD1 for D (6 bases). The V end was cut by 3 bases, the J end by 0 bases, with 12 bases between. Germline assignment: CDR1 MGHRA and CDR2 YSYEKL. The CDR3 spans 16 residues. Here the CDR3 reads CASSQPWDTSGNTIYF. CDR3 DNA: TGCGCCAGCAGCCAGCCTTGGGACACCTCTGGAAACACCATATATTTT.

The chain is built from TRBV28 and TRBJ2-5; 9 bases are shared with TRBD1. Germline V gene sequence: CDR1 MDHEN, CDR2 SYDVKM. The length of the CDR3 is 18 residues. V dropped 3 bases and J dropped 3; count of bases not matched to a gene: 14. CDR3 in amino acids: CASSFPPPGTGTEETQYF. The CDR3 DNA follows: TGTGCCAGCAGTTTTCCTCCCCCAGGGACAGGGACCGAAGAGACCCAGTACTTC.

The chain combines TRBV24-1 with TRBJ1-1; D gene unclear. V gave up 4 bases and J gave up 0 bases, with 8 bases separating them. The CDR3 totals 14 residues. CDR1 and CDR2 from the germline V gene are KGHDR and SFDVKD. The CDR3: CATSEGAMNTEAFF. The CDR3 bases are TGTGCCACCAGTGAGGGAGCCATGAACACTGAAGCTTTCTTT.

The J gene is TRBJ1-2, the V gene TRBV7-9, with 9 bases matching TRBD1. The length of the CDR3 is 15 residues. V shed 3 bases, J shed 4 bases, and the junction held 6 bases outside the gene matches. CDR1 and CDR2 from the germline V gene are SEHNR and FQNEAQ (reference sequence). CDR3 sequence: CASSFGQGYGYGYTF. The CDR3 coding sequence is TGTGCCAGCAGCTTCGGACAGGGGTACGGCTATGGCTACACCTTC.

A single count supports this clone. The chain links TRBV6-6 to TRBJ1-3; 9 nucleotides match TRBD1. V lost 10 bases and J lost 7; bases outside the gene matches: 2. The CDR3 sequence is 11 residues long. CDR1 is MNHNY and CDR2 is SVGAGI in the germline V gene (reference sequence). CDR3 in DNA: TGTGCCACCGGACAGGGGAACACCATATATTTT. Encoded protein: CATGQGNTIYF.

The chain joins TRBV6-1 to TRBJ1-5, with D possibly TRBD1 on 6 matching bases. Germline-derived CDR1 and CDR2 are MNHNS and SASEGT. Between the trimmed V and J ends, which lost 1 base and 2 bases, there was a span of 18 bases. The CDR3 is made up of 18 amino acids. CDR3 in amino acids: CASSEGDKFPVGNQPQHF. The CDR3 DNA is TGTGCCAGCAGTGAAGGGGACAAATTCCCTGTAGGCAATCAGCCCCAGCATTTT.

The chain uses TRBV29-1 and TRBJ2-3, with D perhaps matching TRBD1 (5 bases). The germline gives CDR1 SQVTM, CDR2 ANQGSEA. The V end was cut by 6 bases, the J end by 3 bases, with 10 bases between. The CDR3 runs 12 residues. CDR3: CSVGRATDTQYF. CDR3 nucleotides: TGCAGCGTAGGCAGGGCGACAGATACGCAGTATTTT.

The chain employs TRBV27 and TRBJ2-1, with TRBD2 matching 10 bases. The CDR3 contains 15 residues. Germline CDR1 reads MNHEY; CDR2 reads SMNVEV (reference sequence). V lost 6 bases, J lost 4 bases, and 6 bases stayed unmatched. Here the CDR3 DNA reads TGTGCCAGCAGGGAGGGACTAGCGAAATACAATGAGCAGTTCTTC. It is translated as CASREGLAKYNEQFF.

The genes are TRBV7-9 and TRBJ1-2; D is ambiguous. The germline CDR1 and CDR2 sequences are SEHNR and FQNEAQ (reference sequence). This CDR3 spans 11 amino acids. V lost 1 base and J lost 14, with 11 bases in between. This CDR3 is CASSLGSGATF. DNA of the CDR3: TGTGCCAGCAGCTTAGGTAGTGGAGCAACCTTC.

The V and J genes are TRBV7-6 and TRBJ1-2; 7 nucleotides match TRBD1. CDR1 is SGHVS, CDR2 FNYEAQ, per germline. The V gene end was trimmed by 5 bases and the J gene end by 8 bases; junction bases not matched to a gene: 8. The CDR3 contains 13 residues. The CDR3 bases are TGTGCCAGCAGCCCTACAGGGGCGGTAGGCTACACCTTC. Amino acid sequence: CASSPTGAVGYTF.

The chain joins TRBV28 to TRBJ1-3; D gene uncertain. CDR1 MDHEN and CDR2 SYDVKM come from the germline V gene. The CDR3 runs to 17 residues. V was pared by 1 base and J by 0 bases, with 13 bases between. CDR3 sequence (DNA): TGTGCCAGCAGTTTATTTTCTGCCAGAAGCTCTGGAAACACCATATATTTT. Its protein product is CASSLFSARSSGNTIYF.

V is TRBV27 and J is TRBJ2-7; D may be TRBD2 (6 bases). Germline-derived CDR1 and CDR2 are MNHEY and SMNVEV (reference sequence). V lost 2 bases and J 2 bases, leaving 10 bases between the germline ends. The CDR3 loop spans 14 amino acids. The CDR3 sequence: CASSLVGGAYEQYF. The CDR3 DNA is TGTGCCAGCAGTTTAGTGGGAGGCGCCTACGAGCAGTACTTC.

J is TRBJ2-7 and V is TRBV14, with D hard to call. Germline lookup yields CDR1 SGHDN and CDR2 FVKESK. This CDR3 spans 15 amino acids. Trimming stripped 0 bases from V and 0 bases from J, with 9 bases between. CDR3 nucleotides: TGTGCCAGCAGCCAAGACGTCGGGTCCTCCTACGAGCAGTACTTC. Amino acids: CASSQDVGSSYEQYF.

The chain has TRBV13 and TRBJ1-6; D gene ambiguous. This CDR3 contains 15 residues. Trimming removed 2 bases at V and 7 bases at J, with 12 bases between. CDR1 is PRHDT and CDR2 is FYEKMQ in the germline V gene (reference sequence). CDR3 loop: CASSLFSDFNSPLHF. The CDR3 nucleotides are TGTGCCAGCAGCTTATTTTCAGACTTCAATTCACCCCTCCACTTT.